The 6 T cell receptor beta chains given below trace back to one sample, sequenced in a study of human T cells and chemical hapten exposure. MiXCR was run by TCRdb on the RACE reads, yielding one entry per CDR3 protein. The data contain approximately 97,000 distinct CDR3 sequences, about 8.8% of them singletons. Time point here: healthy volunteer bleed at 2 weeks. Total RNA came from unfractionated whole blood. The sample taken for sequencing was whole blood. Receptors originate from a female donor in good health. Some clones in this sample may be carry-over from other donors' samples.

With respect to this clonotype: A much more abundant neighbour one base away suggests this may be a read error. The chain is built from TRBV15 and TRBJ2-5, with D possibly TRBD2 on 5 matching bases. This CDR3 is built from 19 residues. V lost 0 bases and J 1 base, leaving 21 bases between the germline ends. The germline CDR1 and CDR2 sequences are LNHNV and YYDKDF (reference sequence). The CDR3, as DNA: TGTGCCACCAGCAGAGATCGGGATGCAGCCCCGGGGTCCCAAGAGACCCAGTACTTC. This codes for CATSRDRDAAPGSQETQYF.

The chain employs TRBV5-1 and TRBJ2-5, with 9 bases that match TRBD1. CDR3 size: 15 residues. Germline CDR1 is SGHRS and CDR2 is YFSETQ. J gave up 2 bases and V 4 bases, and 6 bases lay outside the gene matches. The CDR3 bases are TGCGCCAGCAGCCGCCAGACAGGGGGGCAAGAGACCCAGTACTTC. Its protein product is CASSRQTGGQETQYF.

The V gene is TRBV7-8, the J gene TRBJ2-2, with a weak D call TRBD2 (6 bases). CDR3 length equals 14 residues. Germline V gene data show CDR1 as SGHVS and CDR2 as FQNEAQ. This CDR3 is CSTRRGRDTGELFF. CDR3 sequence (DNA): TGTAGTACGCGGAGGGGTCGTGACACCGGGGAGCTGTTTTTT.

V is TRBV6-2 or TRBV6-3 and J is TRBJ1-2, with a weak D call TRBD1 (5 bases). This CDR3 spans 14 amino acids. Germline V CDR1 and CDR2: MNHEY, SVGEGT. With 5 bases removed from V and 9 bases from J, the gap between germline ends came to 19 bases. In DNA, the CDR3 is TGTGCCAGCAGTGGGGCGGGGAGAGGCCTACGCTACACCTTC. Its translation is CASSGAGRGLRYTF.

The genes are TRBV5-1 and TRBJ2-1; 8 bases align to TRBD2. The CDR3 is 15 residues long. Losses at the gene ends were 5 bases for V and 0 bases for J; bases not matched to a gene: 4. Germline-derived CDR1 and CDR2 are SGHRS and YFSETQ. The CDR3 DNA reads TGCGCCAGCAGGAAAGCGGGAGACTCCTACAATGAGCAGTTCTTC. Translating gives CASRKAGDSYNEQFF.

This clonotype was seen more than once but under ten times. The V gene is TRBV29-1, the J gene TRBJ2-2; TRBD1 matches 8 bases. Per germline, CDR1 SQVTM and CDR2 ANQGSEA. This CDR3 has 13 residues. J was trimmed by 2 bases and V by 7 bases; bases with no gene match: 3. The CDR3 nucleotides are TGCAGCGCCGGGACAGGCAACACCGGGGAGCTGTTTTTT. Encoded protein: CSAGTGNTGELFF.